The rows below give T cell receptor beta chains drawn from one sample of a study of CD8+ T cells in alopecia areata. Sequencing was performed with immunoSEQ multiplex PCR; in TCRdb, only in-frame clones are kept and a portion is missing. Altogether more than 200,000 clones are present, roughly 66% being singletons, with the ten largest covering 0.95% to 1.5%. The sequencing here drew on CD4+ T cells sorted from blood, taken at week 44, from a patient treated with tofacitinib. The receptor source for this set is a human donor with alopecia areata. Each CDR3 is given with its conserved first and last residue. The D gene is left open where the match is weak. Some rows mark clone size as missing; the rest say once, few, many or name a class of expanded clone.

d_call j_call v_call clone_size cdr3_nt cdr3_aa
- TRBJ1-4 TRBV6-6 - TGTGCCAGCACCTCCCCGGGGGGTGAAAAACTGTTTTTT CASTSPGGEKLFF
TRBD1 TRBJ1-4 TRBV7-9 - TGTGCCAGCAGCTCGACAGGGGATAGTGAAAAACTGTTTTTT CASSSTGDSEKLFF
- TRBJ2-1 TRBV29-1 - TGCAGCGTTGGGTTTTTGGGGATCAATTGGGAGCAGTTCTTC CSVGFLGINWEQFF
- TRBJ2-7 TRBV2 - TGTGCCAGCATTCGGGACGGCTACGAGCAGTACTTC CASIRDGYEQYF
- TRBJ2-2 TRBV12-5 many TGTGCTAGTGGTTTACGGCGTACCGGGGAGCTGTTTTTT CASGLRRTGELFF
- TRBJ2-7 TRBV9 few TGTGCCAGCAGCGTAGGCCCGGGCGCTTCCACCTACGAGCAGTACTTC CASSVGPGASTYEQYF
- TRBJ2-3 TRBV18 - TGTGCCAGCTCACCCTCAGATACGCAGTATTTT CASSPSDTQYF
- TRBJ2-2 TRBV30 - TGTGCCTGGAGTATGAGGGGTTATGGCGGGGAGCTGTTTTTT CAWSMRGYGGELFF
TRBD1 TRBJ1-2 TRBV5-1 few TGCGCCAGCAGCTTCGACAGGGCCGTTAACACCTTC CASSFDRAVNTF
- TRBJ2-7 TRBV14 - TGTGCCAGCAGCCCCAACAGGTACGAGCAGTACTTC CASSPNRYEQYF
TRBD1 TRBJ2-3 TRBV2 - TGTGCCAGCACAACACGACAGGGGGGAGATACGCAGTATTTT CASTTRQGGDTQYF
TRBD2 TRBJ2-5 TRBV27 - TGTGCCAGCAGTTTGTGGGCGGGGGGGCCGGAGACCCAGTACTTC CASSLWAGGPETQYF
- TRBJ2-7 TRBV5-1 - TGCGCCAGCAGCTTGAGGGCGGAAAGTACCTACGAGCAGTACTTC CASSLRAESTYEQYF
- TRBJ2-3 TRBV6-1 - TGTGCCAGCACCTATGGCACAGATACGCAGTATTTT CASTYGTDTQYF
- TRBJ1-1 TRBV7-9 - TGTGCCAGCAGCTTAGTGGGGAGAAACACTGAAGCTTTCTTT CASSLVGRNTEAFF
- TRBJ1-2 TRBV29-1 - TGCAGCGTTGAATTGACAGGAACCTATGGCTACACCTTC CSVELTGTYGYTF
TRBD2 TRBJ2-1 TRBV18 once TGTGCCAGCTCACCACCGGGACTAGCTAACAATGAGCAGTTCTTC CASSPPGLANNEQFF
- TRBJ2-7 TRBV29-1 once TGCAGCGTTGCATCAGTCAGCTCCTACGAGCAGTACTTC CSVASVSSYEQYF
TRBD1 TRBJ2-7 TRBV19 - TGTGCCAGTAGTATCTTACCGGGACAGGGGTTCTACGAGCAGTACTTC CASSILPGQGFYEQYF
- TRBJ2-1 TRBV20-1 - TGCAGTGCTAGAGATTCGAGGGAGCAGTTCTTC CSARDSREQFF
- TRBJ1-6 TRBV18 - TGTGCCAGCTCACCAATGGACATGCAGTCACCCCTCCACTTT CASSPMDMQSPLHF
- TRBJ1-4 TRBV5-1 - TGCGCCAGCAGCCCTGCTGCAACTAATGAAAAACTGTTTTTT CASSPAATNEKLFF
- TRBJ2-3 TRBV5-4 - TGTGCCAGCAGCGAACATTCAGATACGCAGTATTTT CASSEHSDTQYF
- TRBJ2-3 TRBV7-9 - TGTGCCAGCAGCCCCATTAGGTCGACAGATACGCAGTATTTT CASSPIRSTDTQYF
- TRBJ2-3 TRBV25-1 - TGTGCCAGCAGTGCCACCTGGGGCCTCGATCCGAGGGGAGATACGCAATATTTT CASSATWGLDPRGDTQYF
TRBD1 TRBJ1-5 TRBV7-8 - TGTGCCAGCAGCTCGATTAGGGACAGGGGGTTCGCTCAGCCCCAGCATTTT CASSSIRDRGFAQPQHF
TRBD1 TRBJ1-2 TRBV5-4 - TGTGCCAGCAGCCCGGGACAGGGGGCCTATGGCTACACCTTC CASSPGQGAYGYTF
TRBD1 TRBJ1-5 TRBV7-2 - TGTGCCAGCAGCCCGACAGGGGCGGACGGTCAGCCCCAGCATTTT CASSPTGADGQPQHF
- TRBJ2-1 TRBV5-4 many TGTGCCAGCACCCCGGTAGGTTACAATGAGCAGTTCTTC CASTPVGYNEQFF
TRBD1 TRBJ2-1 TRBV27 few TGTGCCAGCAGTGACAGGGGGCGCAGTGAGCAGTTCTTC CASSDRGRSEQFF
TRBD1 TRBJ2-7 TRBV29-1 - TGCAGCGTTGAATTAGCGGACAGGGGGCCCTACGAGCAGTACTTC CSVELADRGPYEQYF
TRBD2 TRBJ2-5 TRBV4-2 - TGTGCCAGCAGCCAAGAAACTAGCGGGAGGAAAGAGACCCAGTACTTC CASSQETSGRKETQYF
- TRBJ2-4 TRBV9 - TGTGCCAGCAGCGTAGACGGTCCTTTTGGAGCCAAAAACATTCAGTACTTC CASSVDGPFGAKNIQYF
- TRBJ1-2 TRBV4-3 - TGCGCCAGCAGCCAAGATGGACCGTATGGCTACACCTTC CASSQDGPYGYTF
- TRBJ1-6 TRBV2 - TGTGCCAGCAGTGATCTTGTGGGGGGGAATTCACCCCTCCACTTT CASSDLVGGNSPLHF
- TRBJ1-2 TRBV29-1 - TGCAGCGCGAAGGTACAAAACGAAGCTAACTATGGCTACACCTTC CSAKVQNEANYGYTF
TRBD1 TRBJ1-1 TRBV29-1 few TGCAGCGTAGGGGGACAGGGATTGGCTGAAGCTTTCTTT CSVGGQGLAEAFF
TRBD2 TRBJ2-1 TRBV6-6 few TGTGCCAGCAGTGGGCAACTAGCGGGGCGGATCAATGAGCAGTTCTTC CASSGQLAGRINEQFF
TRBD1 TRBJ1-1 TRBV29-1 few TGCAGCGCCTCGGGACAGGGGGACACTGAAGCTTTCTTT CSASGQGDTEAFF
- TRBJ1-2 TRBV5-1 - TGCGCCAGCAGCTTACAAGAAGCTAACTATGGCTACACCTTC CASSLQEANYGYTF
- TRBJ2-1 TRBV11-1 - TGTGCCAGCACCCTAAGAAACCCGGATCGGCAGTTCTTC CASTLRNPDRQFF
TRBD2 TRBJ2-1 TRBV29-1 - TGCAGCGTTGAAAGACTAGCGGGGGGCTATGAGCAGTTCTTC CSVERLAGGYEQFF
TRBD1 TRBJ2-3 TRBV7-2 - TGTGCCAGCAGCCCGGACAGGGGGATAGATACGCAGTATTTT CASSPDRGIDTQYF
- TRBJ1-4 TRBV23-1 once TGCGCCAGCAGTCAATCGGAGGGTAATTTCGAAAAACTGTTTTTT CASSQSEGNFEKLFF
TRBD1 TRBJ2-7 TRBV4-3 - TGCGCCAGCAGCCAAGATGGGGACAGGCAGTACTTC CASSQDGDRQYF
- TRBJ2-1 TRBV9 - TGTGCCAGCAGCGTCAGACCCGACCCGAACAATGAGCAGTTCTTC CASSVRPDPNNEQFF
- TRBJ1-6 TRBV13 - TGTGCCAGCAGCTTTACAGGGCCCTCACCCCTCCACTTT CASSFTGPSPLHF
- TRBJ1-1 TRBV7-2 - TGTGCCAGCAGCTTGAACAGGGTGGACACTGAAGCTTTCTTT CASSLNRVDTEAFF
TRBD1 TRBJ2-2 TRBV25-1 - TGTGCCAGCAGTGAGACGACAGGGGGGGCCGGGGAGCTGTTTTTT CASSETTGGAGELFF